Each of the 25 T cell receptor beta chains below was sequenced from the same sample in a study of cytomegalovirus exposure and HLA in healthy donors. PCR was performed using 60 Vbeta and 13 Jbeta primers. The assay was immunoSEQ multiplex PCR, and TCRdb's table has in-frame clones only and misses some. This sample carries 150,000 to 200,000 clones, over 70% of them seen once, and the ten largest clones take around 2.1%. The sequencing input was PBMCs. The receptors here all came from a woman aged 18-29 years in good health and CMV-seropositive.

V and J are TRBV5-1 and TRBJ2-2; 7 positions match TRBD1. Germline loops: CDR1 SGHRS, CDR2 YFSETQ. The CDR3 is made up of 15 amino acids. The ends lost 4 bases at V and 1 base at J; junction bases unmatched: 4. The CDR3 here is CASSGWTGNTGELFF. As DNA, the CDR3 is TGCGCCAGCAGCGGTTGGACAGGGAACACCGGGGAGCTGTTTTTT.

The chain uses TRBV15 and TRBJ2-3; weak D call: TRBD1 (5 bases). The CDR3 loop spans 15 amino acids. The V end was cut by 0 bases, the J end by 4 bases, with 11 bases between. The V gene's germline CDR1 is LNHNV and CDR2 YYDKDF (reference sequence). CDR3 region: CATSRDKGVADTQYF. Here the CDR3 DNA reads TGTGCCACCAGCAGAGATAAAGGGGTAGCAGATACGCAGTATTTT.

This chain joins TRBV19 and TRBJ1-2; TRBD1 agrees at 7 bases. Germline values: CDR1 LNHDA, CDR2 SQIVND (reference sequence). This CDR3 has 14 amino acids. V lost 7 bases and J lost 4; bases outside the gene matches: 9. The CDR3 sequence: CASTPGQWSYGYTF. DNA for the CDR3: TGTGCCAGTACTCCGGGACAGTGGAGCTATGGCTACACCTTC.

The gene calls are TRBV6-5 and TRBJ1-6; TRBD1 aligns across 9 bases. This CDR3 spans 15 amino acids. The germline gives CDR1 MNHEY, CDR2 SVGAGI. V lost 2 bases, J lost 6 bases, and 2 bases stayed unmatched. For the CDR3, the DNA is TGTGCCAGCAGTTACGGGACAGGGCGTAATTCACCCCTCCACTTT. It specifies CASSYGTGRNSPLHF.

The CDR3 DNA reads TGTGCCAGCAGTTATCTTGGGACAGCTATCCATGGCTACACCTTC. Amino acids: CASSYLGTAIHGYTF. V and J are TRBV27 and TRBJ1-2; TRBD1 matches 7 bases. Germline lookup yields CDR1 MNHEY and CDR2 SMNVEV (reference sequence). The CDR3 runs 15 residues. After removal of 4 bases from V and 6 bases from J, the junction contained 11 bases not matched to a gene.

The V gene is TRBV5-4, the J gene TRBJ2-5; 9 bases fit TRBD1. Germline CDR1 SGHNT, CDR2 YYREEE (reference sequence). The CDR3 runs to 14 residues. Losses at the gene ends were 5 bases for V and 4 bases for J; bases not matched to a gene: 6. The CDR3 sequence: CASSSGTGSETQYF. CDR3 in DNA: TGTGCCAGCAGTTCCGGGACAGGGTCAGAGACCCAGTACTTC.

J is TRBJ2-1 and V is TRBV2; TRBD1 matches at 10 bases. Trimming removed 6 bases from V and 9 bases from J; junction bases left unmatched: 8. The CDR3 consists of 14 residues. Germline loops: CDR1 SNHLY, CDR2 FYNNEI. Written as DNA, the CDR3 is TGTGCCAGCAGAGGGGACAGGGGAGCCGGTGAGCAGTTCTTC. This codes for CASRGDRGAGEQFF.

The chain joins TRBV30 to TRBJ1-1; D gene uncertain. Germline V gives CDR1 GTSNPN, CDR2 SVGIG (reference sequence). V shed 2 bases and J shed 0 bases, with 16 bases lying between them. The CDR3 has 16 amino acids. The CDR3 region is CAWSSTTVRLNTEAFF. DNA for the CDR3: TGTGCCTGGAGTTCCACCACCGTCAGGTTGAACACTGAAGCTTTCTTT.

This clone was observed a single time. The chain links TRBV5-8 to TRBJ2-3, with D hard to call. The germline V gene has CDR1 SGHTS and CDR2 YDEGEE. The CDR3 has 13 amino acids. V was trimmed by 1 base and J by 2 bases, leaving 5 bases between them. CDR3 loop: CASSLYFTDTQYF. CDR3 bases: TGTGCCAGCAGCTTGTACTTCACAGATACGCAGTATTTT.

There are a few counts of this clone. This chain joins TRBV29-1 and TRBJ2-3; the D gene is possibly TRBD2 (5 bases). V lost 4 bases to trimming and J lost 2 bases, with 19 bases between them. Germline CDR1 reads SQVTM; CDR2 reads ANQGSEA. This CDR3 has 16 residues. This CDR3 is CSVVALRRGITDTQYF. CDR3 sequence (DNA): TGCAGCGTTGTAGCCCTCAGACGGGGAATCACAGATACGCAGTATTTT.

This chain joins TRBV18 and TRBJ2-5, with 7 bases identical to TRBD2. V was clipped by 3 bases and J by 3 bases; unmatched bases: 7. The CDR3 length is 15 residues. Germline CDR1 reads KGHSH; CDR2 reads LQKENI. The CDR3 loop reads CASSPSTRGKETQYF. CDR3 coding DNA: TGTGCCAGCTCACCGTCTACGCGGGGGAAAGAGACCCAGTACTTC.

The chain is built from TRBV6-5 and TRBJ1-1; D possibly corresponds to TRBD1 (5 bases). The germline V gene has CDR1 MNHEY and CDR2 SVGAGI. Trimming shortened V by 0 bases and J by 0 bases, and 11 bases separated the two germline ends. This CDR3 spans 16 amino acids. The CDR3 DNA reads TGTGCCAGCAGTTACTCGCGGGGACTTCTGAACACTGAAGCTTTCTTT. This codes for CASSYSRGLLNTEAFF.

This chain connects TRBV25-1 to TRBJ2-5; TRBD1 matches at 9 bases. Germline CDR1 MGHDK, CDR2 SYGVNS. This CDR3 comprises 15 residues. V lost 4 bases, J lost 4 bases, and 7 bases stayed unmatched. Written as DNA, the CDR3 is TGTGCCAGCAGTGTAGGACAGGGGTACTCAGAGACCCAGTACTTC. Its translation: CASSVGQGYSETQYF.

The chain carries TRBV30 and TRBJ2-1; tentatively, D is TRBD2 (6 bases). The V end lost 2 bases, the J end lost 7 bases, and 9 bases lay between the germline ends. The CDR3 covers 12 residues. The germline gives CDR1 GTSNPN, CDR2 SVGIG (reference sequence). As DNA, the CDR3 is TGTGCCTGGAGTCGGGGGTTAAATGAGCAGTTCTTC. Residues: CAWSRGLNEQFF.

This clone was observed a handful of times. This chain uses TRBV2 with TRBJ2-3, with D possibly matching TRBD1 (5 bases). Germline loops: CDR1 SNHLY, CDR2 FYNNEI. V lost 4 bases, J lost 1 base, and 21 bases lay in between. The CDR3 contains 18 residues. This CDR3 reads CASSVQTVLVGRTDTQYF. CDR3 DNA: TGTGCCAGCAGTGTACAGACTGTTTTGGTGGGGCGCACAGATACGCAGTATTTT.

The gene calls are TRBV28 and TRBJ1-5; D is undetermined. Germline V gene sequence: CDR1 MDHEN, CDR2 SYDVKM. The CDR3 has 14 residues. Deletions cut 9 bases from V and 0 bases from J, with 12 bases between. CDR3: CASGRVYSNQPQHF. The DNA for the CDR3 is TGTGCCAGTGGCCGGGTCTATAGCAATCAGCCCCAGCATTTT. The full variable domain, its missing parts supplied by reference TRBV28 and TRBJ1-5, is DVKVTQSSRYLVKRTGEKVFLECVQDMDHENMFWYRQDPGLGLRLIYFSYDVKMKEKGDIPEGYSVSREKKERFSLILESASTNQTSMYLCASGRVYSNQPQHFGDGTRLSIL.

The chain links TRBV5-1 to TRBJ2-1, with 7 bases that match TRBD2. J gave up 7 bases and V 3 bases, and 10 bases lay outside the gene matches. CDR3 size: 15 residues. The germline V gene has CDR1 SGHRS and CDR2 YFSETQ. CDR3 sequence (DNA): TGCGCCAGCAGCTACCGGGGGGACCCCAATAATGAGCAGTTCTTC. This gives the protein CASSYRGDPNNEQFF.

CDR3 sequence (DNA): TGTGCCAGCAGTGGTGGACTAGAGAACAATGAGCAGTTCTTC. This gives the protein CASSGGLENNEQFF. The V call is TRBV6-4, the J call TRBJ2-1, with 7 bases lining up with TRBD2. The CDR3 totals 14 residues. Germline lookup yields CDR1 MRHNA and CDR2 SNTAGT. The J segment lost 5 bases and the V segment lost 4 bases, leaving 5 bases of the junction unmatched.

J is TRBJ1-1 and V is TRBV4-1, with D tentatively TRBD1 (5 bases). Per the germline V gene, CDR1 is MGHRA and CDR2 is YSYEKL. The CDR3 contains 14 residues. The V end was cut by 0 bases, the J end by 4 bases, with 9 bases between. The DNA of the CDR3 is TGCGCCAGCAGCCAAGATAAGGGGTTCACTGAAGCTTTCTTT. This sequence encodes CASSQDKGFTEAFF.

The chain employs TRBV25-1 and TRBJ2-2; perhaps TRBD2 as D (6 bases). This CDR3 has 15 residues. Germline lookup yields CDR1 MGHDK and CDR2 SYGVNS. The V and J ends lost 1 base and 1 base respectively, with 7 bases between them. In DNA, the CDR3 is TGTGCCAGCAGTGAATGGGGAGGGAACACCGGGGAGCTGTTTTTT. Protein product: CASSEWGGNTGELFF.

CDR3 residues: CASSRGTPRDEQYF. In DNA, the CDR3 is TGCGCCAGCAGCCGAGGGACACCCCGGGACGAGCAGTACTTC. V and J are TRBV4-1 and TRBJ2-5; D possibly corresponds to TRBD1 (6 bases). Judging by the DNA end, TRBJ2-7 fits better; the J call may be wrong. The CDR3 runs 14 residues. Per germline, CDR1 MGHRA and CDR2 YSYEKL.

The chain employs TRBV14 and TRBJ2-3, with D tentatively TRBD2 (5 bases). The ends were cut back, 3 bases at V and 4 bases at J, with 8 bases in the middle. CDR1 SGHDN and CDR2 FVKESK come from the germline V gene. This CDR3 spans 13 amino acids. The CDR3 coding sequence is TGTGCCAGCAGCCATACGAGGGCAGATACGCAGTATTTT. Protein: CASSHTRADTQYF.

Worth noting for this clone: Germline and junction disagree at one end, which may indicate a read error. This chain joins TRBV5-1 and TRBJ2-6, with a tentative D call TRBD2 (6 bases). The germline V gene has CDR1 SGHRS and CDR2 YFSETQ. The CDR3 runs to 18 residues. CDR3 nucleotides: TGCGCCAGCAGCTTGGCCGGGCTCGGAGGGGCTGGGGCCAACGGCCTGACTTTC. This translates into CASSLAGLGGAGANGLTF.

This chain joins TRBV19 and TRBJ1-1; 7 bases align to TRBD1. This CDR3 comprises 16 residues. The germline V gene has CDR1 LNHDA and CDR2 SQIVND (reference sequence). Trimming cost V 8 bases and J 1 base; bases outside gene matches: 13. The CDR3 here is CASRLTGAQENTEAFF. DNA for the CDR3: TGTGCCAGTCGACTTACAGGGGCGCAGGAGAACACTGAAGCTTTCTTT.

This clone was counted a single time. The rearrangement joins TRBV19 to TRBJ1-3; D possibly corresponds to TRBD1 (6 bases). Germline V gene sequence: CDR1 LNHDA, CDR2 SQIVND (reference sequence). CDR3 length: 15 residues. V gave up 4 bases and J gave up 4 bases, with 14 bases separating them. CDR3 loop: CASSRDTDSGNTIYF. Here the CDR3 DNA reads TGTGCCAGTAGTAGGGACACGGACTCGGGAAACACCATATATTTT.